A single sample gave rise to the 3 T cell receptor beta chains below, sequenced in a study of shared clonotypes between healthy human individuals. Profiling relied on immunoSEQ multiplex PCR, and the TCRdb table lists in-frame clones only, not all of them. Among roughly 2.6 million clones, around 94% were seen once, and the ten largest hold around 0.14%. The sample comprised naive CD4+ T cells sorted from blood. The subset denotes: CD45RA+ positively selected. These TCRs come from a man in his late teens or twenties in good health.

J is TRBJ2-7 and V is TRBV6-1; the match to TRBD1 covers 8 bases. With V trimmed by 4 bases and J by 3 bases, 8 bases remained unmatched. Germline V gene lookup returns CDR1 MNHNS and CDR2 SASEGT. This CDR3 has 15 amino acids. In nucleotides, the CDR3 is TGTGCCAGCAGTGCCAGCTTACAGGGGGGCTACGAGCAGTACTTC. It translates to CASSASLQGGYEQYF.

The gene calls are TRBV19 and TRBJ1-5; possibly TRBD1 for D (5 bases). Per the germline V gene, CDR1 is LNHDA and CDR2 is SQIVND (reference sequence). Trimming removed 6 bases at V and 0 bases at J, with 12 bases between. This CDR3 has 15 amino acids. The CDR3 loop reads CASSLTDNSNQPQHF. The CDR3 DNA reads TGTGCCAGTAGCTTGACAGATAATAGCAATCAGCCCCAGCATTTT. Filled out from reference TRBV19 and TRBJ1-5, the complete variable domain reads DGGITQSPKYLFRKEGQNVTLSCEQNLNHDAMYWYRQDPGQGLRLIYYSQIVNDFQKGDIAEGYSVSREKKESFPLTVTSAQKNPTAFYLCASSLTDNSNQPQHFGDGTRLSIL.

This clone was detected a few times. Other DNA sequences from this sample encode an identical CDR3 as well. The chain is built from TRBV5-1 and TRBJ2-2; maybe TRBD1 (6 bases). CDR1 SGHRS and CDR2 YFSETQ come from the germline V gene. The V and J ends lost 4 bases and 1 base respectively, with 11 bases between them. The CDR3 covers 15 residues. CDR3 region: CASSLGHLNTGELFF. The CDR3 nucleotides read TGCGCCAGCAGCCTGGGACACCTGAACACCGGGGAGCTGTTTTTT.